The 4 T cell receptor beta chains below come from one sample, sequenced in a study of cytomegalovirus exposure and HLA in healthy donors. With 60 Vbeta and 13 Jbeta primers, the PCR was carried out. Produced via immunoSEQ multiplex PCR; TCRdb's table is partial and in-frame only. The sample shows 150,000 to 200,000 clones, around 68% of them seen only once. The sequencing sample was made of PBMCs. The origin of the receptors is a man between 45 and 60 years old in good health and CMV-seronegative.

CDR3 in DNA: TGTGCCAGCAGTTTCGGGACAGGGTATCAGCCCCAGCATTTT. Amino acid sequence: CASSFGTGYQPQHF. The chain links TRBV28 to TRBJ1-5, with 9 bases lining up with TRBD1. CDR3 length equals 14 residues. The trim removed 3 bases at V and 5 bases at J, leaving 2 bases unmatched. Germline CDR1 and CDR2: MDHEN and SYDVKM.

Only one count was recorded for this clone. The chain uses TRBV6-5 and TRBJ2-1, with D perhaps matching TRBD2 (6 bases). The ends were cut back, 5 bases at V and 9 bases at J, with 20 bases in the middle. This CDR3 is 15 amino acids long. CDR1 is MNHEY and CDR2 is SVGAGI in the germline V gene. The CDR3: CASSTIAVSLGEQFF. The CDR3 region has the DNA TGTGCCAGCAGTACCATAGCGGTGTCTCTTGGTGAGCAGTTCTTC.

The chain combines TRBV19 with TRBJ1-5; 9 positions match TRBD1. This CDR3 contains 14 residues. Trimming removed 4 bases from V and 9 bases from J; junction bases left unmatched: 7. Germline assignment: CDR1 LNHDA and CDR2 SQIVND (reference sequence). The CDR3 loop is CASSKIDRGGPQHF. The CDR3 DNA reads TGTGCCAGTAGTAAAATAGACAGGGGGGGGCCCCAGCATTTT. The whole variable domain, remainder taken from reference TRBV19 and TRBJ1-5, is DGGITQSPKYLFRKEGQNVTLSCEQNLNHDAMYWYRQDPGQGLRLIYYSQIVNDFQKGDIAEGYSVSREKKESFPLTVTSAQKNPTAFYLCASSKIDRGGPQHFGDGTRLSIL.

The CDR3 DNA reads TGTGCCACCTCGATAGGGGGGGATCAGCCCCAGCATTTT. Amino acids: CATSIGGDQPQHF. V and J are TRBV6-5 and TRBJ1-5; a possible D gene is TRBD1 (6 bases). Between the trimmed V and J ends, which lost 10 bases and 5 bases, there was a span of 15 bases. Germline-derived CDR1 and CDR2 are MNHEY and SVGAGI. This CDR3 has 13 residues.